Listed below are T cell receptor beta chains from one sample, sequenced in a study of identical twins. TCRdb reprocessed the 5' RACE reads with MiXCR, giving one entry per CDR3 protein. Counted here are approximately 210,000 distinct CDR3 sequences, 15% occurring once; the ten biggest clones make up roughly two fifths. The sample was also reused in another study, on T cells expressing NK-cell markers.

Sequencing was done on a sample of CD8+ T cells sorted from blood. The receptor source for this set is a woman aged 18-29 years in good health. The CDR3 runs from the conserved cysteine through the conserved F or W. D genes are given only for firm matches. The size field is filled for only some rows; it gives once, few, many or a size class.

J: TRBJ1-2; D: .; V: TRBV12-3/TRBV12-4; size: few; DNA: TGTGCCAGCAGTTTCACAGGGAGGGATGGCTACACCTTC; CDR3: CASSFTGRDGYTF
J: TRBJ2-7; D: .; V: TRBV11-2; size: many; DNA: TGTGCCAGCAGCTGGGGGACCCCCTACGAGCAGTACTTC; CDR3: CASSWGTPYEQYF
J: TRBJ2-7; D: .; V: TRBV12-3/TRBV12-4; size: many; DNA: TGTGCCAGCAGTTTATTAGGGAACGAGCAGTACTTC; CDR3: CASSLLGNEQYF
J: TRBJ1-1; D: .; V: TRBV7-9; size: many; DNA: TGTGCCAGCAGCTTAAGTCTGAACACTGAAGCTTTCTTT; CDR3: CASSLSLNTEAFF
J: TRBJ1-6; D: TRBD1; V: TRBV7-9; size: .; DNA: TGTGCCAGCAGGGACAGGGGAGGAGGGTCACCCCTCCACTTT; CDR3: CASRDRGGGSPLHF
J: TRBJ1-2; D: TRBD1; V: TRBV12-3/TRBV12-4; size: .; DNA: TGTGCCAGCAGTACGACCGGGACAGGTGTTTTAGGCTACACCTTC; CDR3: CASSTTGTGVLGYTF
J: TRBJ1-1; D: .; V: TRBV7-9; size: many; DNA: TGTGCCAGCAGCTTAGCGGAGGGCGTCTACACTGAAGCTTTCTTT; CDR3: CASSLAEGVYTEAFF
J: TRBJ2-4; D: .; V: TRBV7-2; size: .; DNA: TGTGCCAGCAGCCCAACTACTGAGGATGGAAACATTCAGTACTTC; CDR3: CASSPTTEDGNIQYF
J: TRBJ1-1; D: .; V: TRBV2; size: few; DNA: TGTGCCAGCAGTTCCCCCCAGGACACCAACACTGAAGCTTTCTTT; CDR3: CASSSPQDTNTEAFF
J: TRBJ2-3; D: TRBD1; V: TRBV11-2; size: .; DNA: TGTGCCAGCAGCTTAACAGGGACAGGGATGGTGGATACGCAGTATTTT; CDR3: CASSLTGTGMVDTQYF
J: TRBJ2-7; D: TRBD2; V: TRBV5-5; size: few; DNA: TGTGCCAGCAGCTTGTCTAGCGGGAGCGAGCAGTACTTC; CDR3: CASSLSSGSEQYF
J: TRBJ2-1; D: .; V: TRBV24-1; size: many; DNA: TGTGCCACCAGTGACGCGCGGAATGAGCAGTTCTTC; CDR3: CATSDARNEQFF
J: TRBJ2-1; D: .; V: TRBV3-1; size: .; DNA: TGTGCCAGCAGCCAAGAGAGGACACTCTCCTACAATGAGCAGTTCTTC; CDR3: CASSQERTLSYNEQFF
J: TRBJ1-4; D: TRBD1; V: TRBV6-1; size: .; DNA: TGTGCCAGCAGTGTACAGGGGCAGCATGAAAAACTGTTTTTT; CDR3: CASSVQGQHEKLFF
J: TRBJ1-5; D: .; V: TRBV27; size: .; DNA: TGTGCCAGCAGTTTCAGGGCCTTCAATCAGCCCCAGCATTTT; CDR3: CASSFRAFNQPQHF
J: TRBJ2-7; D: .; V: TRBV6-1; size: .; DNA: TGTGCCAGCATGGAGACGGCGAGCTCCTACGAGCAGTACTTC; CDR3: CASMETASSYEQYF
J: TRBJ2-5; D: .; V: TRBV6-2/TRBV6-3; size: .; DNA: TGTGCCAGCAGTTCCGGGCAGACCCAGTACTTC; CDR3: CASSSGQTQYF
J: TRBJ2-1; D: .; V: TRBV12-3/TRBV12-4; size: many; DNA: TGTGCCAGCAGAGAACCCGGGGGAGACAATGAGCAGTTCTTC; CDR3: CASREPGGDNEQFF
J: TRBJ1-1; D: TRBD1; V: TRBV9; size: few; DNA: TGTGCCAGCAGCCCGCCGACAGGGTCGAACACTGAAGCTTTCTTT; CDR3: CASSPPTGSNTEAFF
J: TRBJ1-4; D: .; V: TRBV15; size: .; DNA: TGTGCCACCAGCGAGATGGGGAAGGGGGAAAAACTGTTTTTT; CDR3: CATSEMGKGEKLFF
J: TRBJ2-7; D: TRBD2; V: TRBV30; size: .; DNA: TGTGCCTGGAGTGTACCTGCGGGGGGCTACGAGCAGTACTTC; CDR3: CAWSVPAGGYEQYF
J: TRBJ2-7; D: .; V: TRBV5-1; size: many; DNA: TGCGCCAGCAGCTTGGGGGCAGGACCCTACGAGCAGTACTTC; CDR3: CASSLGAGPYEQYF
J: TRBJ2-2; D: .; V: TRBV19; size: .; DNA: TGTGCCAGTAGTATTGGGACGAACACCGGGGAGCTGTTTTTT; CDR3: CASSIGTNTGELFF
J: TRBJ2-2; D: TRBD2; V: TRBV6-2/TRBV6-3; size: .; DNA: TGTGCCAGCAGTTCCCCCAGACTAGCGGGAGGGCCGACCACCGGGGAGCTGTTTTTT; CDR3: CASSSPRLAGGPTTGELFF
J: TRBJ1-1; D: .; V: TRBV4-2; size: .; DNA: TGTGCCAGCAGCCTAGGGAGGGCTGAAGCTTTCTTT; CDR3: CASSLGRAEAFF
J: TRBJ2-7; D: .; V: TRBV6-1; size: few; DNA: TGTGCCAGCACCTTAGGGCCGACCTACGAGCAGTACTTC; CDR3: CASTLGPTYEQYF
J: TRBJ2-1; D: .; V: TRBV7-3; size: few; DNA: TGTGCCAGCAGCTTTGGACGCGATGAGCAGTTCTTC; CDR3: CASSFGRDEQFF
J: TRBJ1-6; D: .; V: TRBV7-6; size: .; DNA: TGTGCCAGCAGGTCTAAAGGGTTACAGTCACCCCTCCACTTT; CDR3: CASRSKGLQSPLHF
J: TRBJ2-7; D: TRBD1; V: TRBV9; size: few; DNA: TGTGCCAGCAGCGCGGGACAGTTGCCCTACGAGCAGTACTTC; CDR3: CASSAGQLPYEQYF
J: TRBJ1-4; D: .; V: TRBV7-9; size: few; DNA: TGTGCCAGCAGCTCCGACGGATTCTATAATGAAAAACTGTTTTTT; CDR3: CASSSDGFYNEKLFF
J: TRBJ1-2; D: .; V: TRBV9; size: .; DNA: TGTGCCAGCAGCGCAGCGACTGACTACACCTTC; CDR3: CASSAATDYTF
J: TRBJ2-3; D: .; V: TRBV5-1; size: many; DNA: TGCGCCAGCAGCTTGTACAGCACAGATACGCAGTATTTT; CDR3: CASSLYSTDTQYF
J: TRBJ2-6; D: TRBD1; V: TRBV29-1; size: .; DNA: TGCAGCGTTGGAGTGAGGGAAGGGGGCGCTGGGGCCAACGTCCTGACTTTC; CDR3: CSVGVREGGAGANVLTF
J: TRBJ2-7; D: .; V: TRBV9; size: .; DNA: TGTGCCAGCAGCGTAGAAGACAGCTACGAGCAGTACTTC; CDR3: CASSVEDSYEQYF
J: TRBJ2-7; D: TRBD2; V: TRBV11-2; size: few; DNA: TGTGCCAGCAGCTTAGAGGGGACTAGTATAGGGAGCTACGAGCAGTACTTC; CDR3: CASSLEGTSIGSYEQYF
J: TRBJ2-1; D: .; V: TRBV15; size: few; DNA: TGTGCCACCAGCTCCGGACGGGGAACTTACAATGAGCAGTTCTTC; CDR3: CATSSGRGTYNEQFF
J: TRBJ2-2; D: .; V: TRBV4-1; size: few; DNA: TGCGCCAGCAGCCATAACACCGGGGAGCTGTTTTTT; CDR3: CASSHNTGELFF
J: TRBJ2-1; D: TRBD2; V: TRBV15; size: .; DNA: TGTGCCACCAGCGGGGGACTAGCGGGAGTCAATGAGCAGTTCTTC; CDR3: CATSGGLAGVNEQFF
J: TRBJ2-7; D: TRBD2; V: TRBV25-1; size: .; DNA: TGTGCCAGCAGCGTCTTACTAGCGGGAAGTTACGAGCAGTACTTC; CDR3: CASSVLLAGSYEQYF
J: TRBJ2-7; D: .; V: TRBV7-9; size: few; DNA: TGTGCCAGCAGCTTAGTTACGGCCTACGAGCAGTACTTC; CDR3: CASSLVTAYEQYF
J: TRBJ1-5; D: TRBD1; V: TRBV28; size: .; DNA: TGTGCCAGCAGAACCCGACAGGGTATGAATCAGCCCCAGCATTTT; CDR3: CASRTRQGMNQPQHF
J: TRBJ1-1; D: .; V: TRBV29-1; size: .; DNA: TGCAGCGTTGAGGAGGGGCGCCCTGAAGCTTTCTTT; CDR3: CSVEEGRPEAFF
J: TRBJ2-7; D: .; V: TRBV20-1; size: few; DNA: TGCAGTGCCCCTACGGGCGCCGAGCAGTACTTC; CDR3: CSAPTGAEQYF
J: TRBJ2-1; D: .; V: TRBV5-1; size: .; DNA: TGCGCCAGCAGCTTGGGGCAGTTCTCTGAGCAGTTCTTC; CDR3: CASSLGQFSEQFF
J: TRBJ2-1; D: .; V: TRBV19; size: .; DNA: TGTGCCAGTAGTATAGTGGGGGCAAGCTCCTACAATGAGCAGTTCTTC; CDR3: CASSIVGASSYNEQFF
J: TRBJ2-7; D: .; V: TRBV12-3/TRBV12-4; size: few; DNA: TGTGCCAGCAGCCCAGGTGGGGTAGAGCAGTACTTC; CDR3: CASSPGGVEQYF
J: TRBJ1-2; D: .; V: TRBV20-1; size: few; DNA: TGCAGTGCCCTGGGGGCTTACTACACCTTC; CDR3: CSALGAYYTF
J: TRBJ2-3; D: .; V: TRBV27; size: few; DNA: TGTGCCAGCAGTTTATTAACAGGAGGCGCAGATACGCAGTATTTT; CDR3: CASSLLTGGADTQYF
J: TRBJ2-7; D: TRBD2; V: TRBV7-2; size: .; DNA: TGTGCCAGCAGCTTTATCGGGAGGGCCGGGGAGCAGTACTTC; CDR3: CASSFIGRAGEQYF
J: TRBJ2-1; D: TRBD2; V: TRBV29-1; size: .; DNA: TGCAGCGCACAAGGGACTAGCGGGACCTGGGCCAATGAGCAGTTCTTC; CDR3: CSAQGTSGTWANEQFF
J: TRBJ1-4; D: .; V: TRBV12-3/TRBV12-4; size: .; DNA: TGTGCCAGCAGTACCCCAGCTAATGAAAAACTGTTTTTT; CDR3: CASSTPANEKLFF
J: TRBJ2-7; D: .; V: TRBV5-6; size: .; DNA: TGTGCCAGCAGCCCCGGGCTGGAGTCCTACGAGCAGTACTTC; CDR3: CASSPGLESYEQYF
J: TRBJ2-3; D: TRBD2; V: TRBV5-5; size: few; DNA: TGTGCCAGCAGCTGGGCCAGCGGGGGGTCCACAGATACGCAGTATTTT; CDR3: CASSWASGGSTDTQYF
J: TRBJ1-2; D: .; V: TRBV10-3; size: .; DNA: TGTGCCATCAGCTCACCAGGGTCATGGGGCTACACCTTC; CDR3: CAISSPGSWGYTF
J: TRBJ1-4; D: .; V: TRBV7-9; size: few; DNA: TGTGCCAGCAGCTGGGATTACAATGAAAAACTGTTTTTT; CDR3: CASSWDYNEKLFF